The clone carrying this TCR beta chain was seen a single time. Here immunoSEQ multiplex PCR was the method, and the copy in TCRdb shows in-frame clones only, minus some. This table has around 220,000 clones, about 85% appearing once. This record belongs to a study of blood T cell repertoires in COVID-19. The CDR3 is 17 residues long. The trim removed 4 bases at V and 1 base at J, leaving 9 bases unmatched. The chain couples TRBV6-7 to TRBJ2-1, with TRBD2 identical over 8 bases. TRBV6-7 is noted as an ORF with a role that remains uncertain. Material for sequencing was peripheral blood. The source is a man in his thirties or forties with active or convalescent COVID-19. In DNA, the CDR3 is TGTGCCAGCAGTTCAAGCGGGGGTCTCCTATCCTACAATGAGCAGTTCTTC. It is translated as CASSSSGGLLSYNEQFF.